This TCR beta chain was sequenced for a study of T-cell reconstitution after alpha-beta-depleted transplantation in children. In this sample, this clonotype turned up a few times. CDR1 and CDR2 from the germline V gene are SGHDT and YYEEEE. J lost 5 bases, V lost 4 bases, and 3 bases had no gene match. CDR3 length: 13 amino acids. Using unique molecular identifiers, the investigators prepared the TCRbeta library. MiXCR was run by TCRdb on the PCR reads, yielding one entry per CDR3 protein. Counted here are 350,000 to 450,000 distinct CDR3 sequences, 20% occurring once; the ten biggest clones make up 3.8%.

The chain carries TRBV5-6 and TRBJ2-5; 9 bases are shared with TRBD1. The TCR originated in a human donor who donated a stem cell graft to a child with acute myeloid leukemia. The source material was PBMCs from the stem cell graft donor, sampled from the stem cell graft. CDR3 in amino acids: CASSRDRVETQYF. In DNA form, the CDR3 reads TGTGCCAGCAGCCGGGACAGGGTCGAGACCCAGTACTTC.